These T cell receptor beta chains were read from a single sample in a study of T-cell memory formation after mild COVID-19. One entry per CDR3 protein, called by TCRdb with MiXCR from the 5' RACE reads. The sample lists about 110,000 distinct CDR3 sequences, over 15% occurring once. The sample taken for sequencing was PBMCs or a T cell subset sorted from them (not recorded which). Source of these receptors: a man between 18 and 29 years old who had mild COVID-19 (a few samples of this study predate the infection). Cell type and time point are not known. Each CDR3 is given without its conserved first and last residue.

V	J	CDR3
TRBV7-3	TRBJ2-3	ASSSGTLSTQY
TRBV4-1	TRBJ2-1	ASSPRTSGAGEQF
TRBV9	TRBJ2-5	ASSVGGSGGSQETQY
TRBV27	TRBJ2-3	ASGPTGWSQY
TRBV18	TRBJ2-1	ASSPGQLGNEQF
TRBV29-1	TRBJ2-5	SVAWRKETQY
TRBV20-1	TRBJ2-3	SVLASGTDTQY
TRBV5-1	TRBJ1-1	ASSEDRGEGTEAF
TRBV5-5	TRBJ2-5	ASSQDRSETQY
TRBV7-6	TRBJ2-5	ASSRQGGLQETQY
TRBV27	TRBJ1-2	ARRGRRPYGYT
TRBV5-1	TRBJ1-2	ASSLEGIGYGYT
TRBV5-1	TRBJ2-3	ASSLPSGGPTDTQY
TRBV11-2	TRBJ2-7	ASSSISGTSYEQY
TRBV20-1	TRBJ2-5	SARGWGDQETQY
TRBV2	TRBJ1-2	ASSVGQGGDYGYT
TRBV5-4	TRBJ2-5	ASSLTPETQY
TRBV5-1	TRBJ1-1	ASSLDRAGTEAF
TRBV4-1	TRBJ2-3	ASSHRDPAFTDTQY
TRBV7-9	TRBJ2-3	ASSLGTSGGARAGTDTQY
TRBV15	TRBJ2-3	ATSRDLGGTGNADTQY
TRBV4-3	TRBJ2-7	ASSLISGAPYEQY
TRBV10-1	TRBJ2-3	ASSENPGDTQY
TRBV2	TRBJ2-2	ASRLQTGTGELF
TRBV5-1	TRBJ2-3	ASSLLAPHTDTQY
TRBV12-3/TRBV12-4	TRBJ2-3	ASSSPLAGGPTDTQY
TRBV7-2	TRBJ2-1	ASSSFWVAGARENEQF
TRBV20-1	TRBJ2-3	SARRAGARDTQY
TRBV11-2	TRBJ2-3	ASSLGLWGGTDTQY
TRBV5-1	TRBJ2-7	ASSLEGNEQY
TRBV29-1	TRBJ2-6	SVGGRVGISGANVLT
TRBV7-2	TRBJ2-7	ASSLTGWEQY
TRBV19	TRBJ2-3	ASSVQGTQY
TRBV5-4	TRBJ2-5	ASSLGTSPYQETQY
TRBV12-3/TRBV12-4	TRBJ1-5	ASSWSVLDGYQPQH
TRBV11-2	TRBJ2-7	ASSSYRGPIGSYEQY
TRBV5-1	TRBJ2-5	ASSLKGAGDQY
TRBV20-1	TRBJ1-6	SARVQQGVGSPLH
TRBV18	TRBJ2-2	ASSPTGQLTGELF
TRBV20-1	TRBJ1-1	SAREILGGPLNTEAF
TRBV15	TRBJ2-5	ATSNLAGQETQY